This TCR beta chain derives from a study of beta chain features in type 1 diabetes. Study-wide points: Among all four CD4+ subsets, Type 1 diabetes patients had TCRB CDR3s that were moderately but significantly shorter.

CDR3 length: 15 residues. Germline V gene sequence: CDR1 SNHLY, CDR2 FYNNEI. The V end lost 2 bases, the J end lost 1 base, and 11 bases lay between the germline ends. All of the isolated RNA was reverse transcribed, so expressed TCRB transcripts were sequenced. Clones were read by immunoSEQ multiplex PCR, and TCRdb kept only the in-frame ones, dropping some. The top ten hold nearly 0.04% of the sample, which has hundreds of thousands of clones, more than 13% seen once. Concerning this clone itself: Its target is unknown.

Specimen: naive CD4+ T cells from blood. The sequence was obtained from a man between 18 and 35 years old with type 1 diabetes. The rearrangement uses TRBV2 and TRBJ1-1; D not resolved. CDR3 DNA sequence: TGTGCCAGCAGTGAAAGTTGGGCCCCGAACACTGAAGCTTTCTTT. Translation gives CASSESWAPNTEAFF.